Below, 5 T cell receptor beta chains from the same sample are listed, as sequenced in a study of siplizumab effects on memory and regulatory T cells. Some clones are missing from TCRdb's copy, which holds only in-frame ones; the method was immunoSEQ multiplex PCR. This sample yields tens of thousands of clones, of which 93% are seen a single time; over 5.5% belongs to the top ten. Material for sequencing was CD8+ T cells sorted from blood. The receptors stem from a human donor in good health.

The genes are TRBV9 and TRBJ2-7, with TRBD2 matching 14 bases. V lost 4 bases, J lost 5 bases, and 5 bases stayed unmatched. This CDR3 comprises 15 residues. Germline V gene lookup returns CDR1 SGDLS and CDR2 YYNGEE. The DNA for the CDR3 is TGTGCCAGCAGCCCGGGACTAGCGGGAGTCCACGAGCAGTACTTC. It yields the protein CASSPGLAGVHEQYF.

The chain uses TRBV5-1 and TRBJ1-1; D gene uncertain. Germline V gene sequence: CDR1 SGHRS, CDR2 YFSETQ. There are 13 residues in the CDR3. V dropped 5 bases and J dropped 1 base, with 9 bases sitting between them. The CDR3 nucleotides read TGCGCCAGCAGGTATCGGCAGAACACTGAAGCTTTCTTT. Its translation: CASRYRQNTEAFF.

This rearrangement joins TRBV7-3 to TRBJ2-5, with TRBD2 matching over 13 bases. J lost 4 bases, V lost 5 bases, and 7 bases had no gene match. Germline V CDR1 and CDR2: SGHTA, FQGTGA. CDR3 length: 16 residues. The CDR3 sequence is CASSPGTSGISETQYF. CDR3 DNA sequence: TGTGCCAGCAGCCCTGGGACTAGCGGGATTTCAGAGACCCAGTACTTC.

This sequence joins TRBV7-8 and TRBJ1-5, with D unclear. V was shortened by 6 bases and J by 5 bases, with 11 bases between the two germline ends. This CDR3 spans 13 amino acids. Germline CDR1 SGHVS, CDR2 FQNEAQ. This chain's CDR3 is CASSLTSYQPQHF. CDR3 nucleotides: TGTGCCAGCAGTCTCACAAGCTATCAGCCCCAGCATTTT. Drawing the rest from reference TRBV7-8 and TRBJ1-5, the complete variable domain is GAGVSQSPRYKVAKRGQDVALRCDPISGHVSLFWYQQALGQGPEFLTYFQNEAQLDKSGLPSDRFFAERPEGSVSTLKIQRTQQEDSAVYLCASSLTSYQPQHFGDGTRLSIL.

The gene calls are TRBV5-3 and TRBJ2-1; TRBD2 aligns across 8 bases. TRBV5-3 is designated an ORF whose function remains uncertain. V was pared by 2 bases and J by 8 bases, with 12 bases of the junction left unmatched. This CDR3 contains 16 residues. The CDR3 spells CARSLSPGGALDEQFF. CDR3 nucleotides: TGTGCCAGAAGCTTATCTCCCGGGGGGGCGCTCGATGAGCAGTTCTTC.